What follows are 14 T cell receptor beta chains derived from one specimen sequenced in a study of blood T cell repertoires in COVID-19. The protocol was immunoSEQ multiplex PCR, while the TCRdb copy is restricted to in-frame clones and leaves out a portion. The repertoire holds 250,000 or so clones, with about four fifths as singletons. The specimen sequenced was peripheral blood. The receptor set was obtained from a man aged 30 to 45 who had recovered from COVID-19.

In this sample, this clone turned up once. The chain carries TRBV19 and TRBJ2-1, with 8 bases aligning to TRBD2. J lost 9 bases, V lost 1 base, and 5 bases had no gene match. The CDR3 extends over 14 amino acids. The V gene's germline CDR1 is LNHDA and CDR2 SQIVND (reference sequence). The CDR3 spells CASSIAGGPREQFF. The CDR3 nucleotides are TGTGCCAGTAGTATAGCGGGGGGGCCTCGTGAGCAGTTCTTC.

The CDR3 region is CSASSGAGTDTQYF. CDR3 in DNA: TGCAGTGCTAGTTCCGGGGCGGGGACAGATACGCAGTATTTT. The chain joins TRBV20-1 to TRBJ2-3; possibly TRBD2 for D (6 bases). CDR3 length: 14 amino acids. Germline loops: CDR1 DFQATT, CDR2 SNEGSKA (reference sequence). V lost 3 bases and J lost 3, with 13 bases in between.

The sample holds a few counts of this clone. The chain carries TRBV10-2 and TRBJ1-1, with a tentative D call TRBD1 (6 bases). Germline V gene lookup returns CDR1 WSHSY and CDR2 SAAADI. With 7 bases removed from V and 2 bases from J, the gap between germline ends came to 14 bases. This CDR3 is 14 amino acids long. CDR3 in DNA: TGCGCCAGCACTACACAGGGTTCCAACACTGAAGCTTTCTTT. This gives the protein CASTTQGSNTEAFF.

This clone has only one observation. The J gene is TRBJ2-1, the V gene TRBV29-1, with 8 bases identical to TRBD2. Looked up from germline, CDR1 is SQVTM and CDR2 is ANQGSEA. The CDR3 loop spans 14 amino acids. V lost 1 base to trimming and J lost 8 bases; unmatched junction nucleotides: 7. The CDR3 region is CSVEGPSGGDEQFF. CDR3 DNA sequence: TGCAGCGTTGAAGGGCCGTCCGGGGGGGATGAGCAGTTCTTC.

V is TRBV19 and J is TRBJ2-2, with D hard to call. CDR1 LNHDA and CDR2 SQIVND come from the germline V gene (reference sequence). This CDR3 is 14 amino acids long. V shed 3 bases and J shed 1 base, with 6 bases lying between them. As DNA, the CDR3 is TGTGCCAGTAGTATGTCTGTGAACACCGGGGAGCTGTTTTTT. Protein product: CASSMSVNTGELFF.

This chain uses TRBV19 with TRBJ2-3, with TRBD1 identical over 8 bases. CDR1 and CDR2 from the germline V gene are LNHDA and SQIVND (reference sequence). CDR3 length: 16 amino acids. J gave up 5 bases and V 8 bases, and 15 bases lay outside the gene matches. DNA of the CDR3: TGTGCCAGTCGTACGTGGGGCAGGGGGCGTCAAGATACGCAGTATTTT. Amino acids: CASRTWGRGRQDTQYF.

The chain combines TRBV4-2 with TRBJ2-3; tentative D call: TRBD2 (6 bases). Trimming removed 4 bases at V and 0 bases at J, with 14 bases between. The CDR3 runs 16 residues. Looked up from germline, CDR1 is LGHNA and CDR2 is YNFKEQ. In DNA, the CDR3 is TGTGCCAGCAGCCCCGATCCGGGGGTTAGCACAGATACGCAGTATTTT. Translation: CASSPDPGVSTDTQYF.

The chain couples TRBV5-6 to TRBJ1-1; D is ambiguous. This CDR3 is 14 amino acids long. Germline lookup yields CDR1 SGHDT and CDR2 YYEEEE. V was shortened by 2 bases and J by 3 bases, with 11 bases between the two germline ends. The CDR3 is CASSFGVGDTEAFF. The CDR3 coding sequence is TGTGCCAGCAGCTTCGGGGTCGGCGACACTGAAGCTTTCTTT.

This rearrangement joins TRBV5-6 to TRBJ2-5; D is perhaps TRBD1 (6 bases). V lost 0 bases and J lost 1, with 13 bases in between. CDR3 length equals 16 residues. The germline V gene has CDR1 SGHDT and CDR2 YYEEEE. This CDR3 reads CASSLEPDSAQETQYF. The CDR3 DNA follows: TGTGCCAGCAGCTTGGAACCGGACAGCGCCCAAGAGACCCAGTACTTC.

CDR3 DNA sequence: TGTGCCAGCAGACTTACCGGGAGTCGCTATGGCTACACCTTC. Protein sequence: CASRLTGSRYGYTF. The V and J genes are TRBV27 and TRBJ1-2; D call uncertain. Germline CDR1 is MNHEY and CDR2 is SMNVEV (reference sequence). Trimming took off 6 bases at V and 4 bases at J, with 15 bases between the two ends. The CDR3 extends over 14 amino acids.

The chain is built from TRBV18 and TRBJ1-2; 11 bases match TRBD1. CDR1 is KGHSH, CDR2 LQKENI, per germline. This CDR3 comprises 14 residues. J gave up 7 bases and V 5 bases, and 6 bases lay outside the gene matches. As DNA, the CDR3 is TGTGCCAGCTCAGTAGGACAGGGGGCTGGTGGCTACACCTTC. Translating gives CASSVGQGAGGYTF.

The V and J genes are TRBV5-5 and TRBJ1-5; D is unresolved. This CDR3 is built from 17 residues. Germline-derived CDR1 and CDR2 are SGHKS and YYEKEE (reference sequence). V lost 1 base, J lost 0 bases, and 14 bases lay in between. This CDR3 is CASSLTADSYSNQPQHF. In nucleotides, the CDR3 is TGTGCCAGCAGCTTGACGGCGGATAGTTATAGCAATCAGCCCCAGCATTTT.

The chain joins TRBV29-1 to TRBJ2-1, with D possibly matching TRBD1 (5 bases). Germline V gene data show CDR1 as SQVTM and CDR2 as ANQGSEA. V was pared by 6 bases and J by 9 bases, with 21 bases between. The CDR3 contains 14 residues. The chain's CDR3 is CSVLRGHNQREQFF. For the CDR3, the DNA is TGCAGCGTCCTAAGGGGCCACAATCAACGTGAGCAGTTCTTC.

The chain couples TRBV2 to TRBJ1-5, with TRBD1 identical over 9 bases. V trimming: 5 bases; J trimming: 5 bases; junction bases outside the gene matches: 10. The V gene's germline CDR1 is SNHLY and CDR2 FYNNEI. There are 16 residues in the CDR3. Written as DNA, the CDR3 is TGTGCCAGCAGTAGCGGACCGGGACAGGGTCATCAGCCCCAGCATTTT. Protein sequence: CASSSGPGQGHQPQHF.